A single sample gave rise to the 10 T cell receptor beta chains below, sequenced in a study of cytomegalovirus exposure and HLA in healthy donors. A multiplex PCR was run with 60 Vbeta primers and 13 Jbeta primers. The data were produced by immunoSEQ multiplex PCR, yet TCRdb's version contains in-frame clones alone and is incomplete. This table holds 100,000 to 150,000 clones, 73% found once. Specimen: PBMCs. Source of these receptors: a man aged 60 to 75 in good health and CMV-seropositive.

This clone was observed a handful of times. V and J are TRBV29-1 and TRBJ1-1, with D uncertain. The length of the CDR3 is 13 residues. Germline V gene sequence: CDR1 SQVTM, CDR2 ANQGSEA. Trimming left V 7 bases short and J 0 bases short, with 12 bases between. The CDR3 nucleotides are TGCAGCGCCCTGCGGGTTATGAACACTGAAGCTTTCTTT. Encoded protein: CSALRVMNTEAFF. The whole variable domain, remainder taken from reference TRBV29-1 and TRBJ1-1, is SAVISQKPSRDICQRGTSLTIQCQVDSQVTMMFWYRQQPGQSLTLIATANQGSEATYESGFVIDKFPISRPNLTFSTLTVSNMSPEDSSIYLCSALRVMNTEAFFGQGTRLTVV.

The CDR3 sequence: CASTSPRVSYEQYF. CDR3 sequence (DNA): TGTGCCAGTACCTCACCCAGGGTTTCCTACGAGCAGTACTTC. V and J are TRBV27 and TRBJ2-7; D is possibly TRBD1 (5 bases). Per germline, CDR1 MNHEY and CDR2 SMNVEV (reference sequence). The V end lost 9 bases, the J end lost 1 base, and 16 bases lay between the germline ends. The CDR3 totals 14 residues.

The J gene is TRBJ2-7, the V gene TRBV5-1, with D unresolved. V lost 4 bases to trimming and J lost 4 bases, with 18 bases between them. Germline-derived CDR1 and CDR2 are SGHRS and YFSETQ. This CDR3 spans 15 amino acids. CDR3 protein: CASSGFQPGSYEQYF. CDR3 coding DNA: TGCGCCAGCAGCGGGTTCCAACCGGGTTCTTACGAGCAGTACTTC.

This clone has just a few counts. This sequence joins TRBV28 and TRBJ1-3, with TRBD1 matching 9 bases. In germline, CDR1 is MDHEN, CDR2 SYDVKM. The CDR3 has 13 residues. The trim removed 10 bases at V and 6 bases at J, leaving 7 bases unmatched. The CDR3: CATSDRGLNTIYF. The CDR3 nucleotides read TGTGCCACCTCGGACAGGGGCCTAAACACCATATATTTT.

The table lists this clone with a few counts. The V and J genes are TRBV5-1 and TRBJ2-7, with D possibly matching TRBD1 (6 bases). Trimming took 0 bases from V and 4 from J, leaving 14 bases between them. The CDR3 runs 15 residues. Germline V gives CDR1 SGHRS, CDR2 YFSETQ. The CDR3 region is CASSLETGPGYEQYF. In DNA form, the CDR3 reads TGCGCCAGCAGCTTGGAGACAGGCCCCGGGTACGAGCAGTACTTC.

This clone appeared a few times. V and J are TRBV5-1 and TRBJ2-7; the match to TRBD1 covers 10 bases. The CDR3 is 14 amino acids. V lost 6 bases and J lost 6; bases outside the gene matches: 9. Germline CDR1 is SGHRS and CDR2 is YFSETQ. CDR3 coding DNA: TGCGCCAGCACCCCCGGGACAGGGGCTGGCGAGCAGTACTTC. Its protein is CASTPGTGAGEQYF.

The chain has TRBV27 and TRBJ2-6; possibly TRBD2 for D (6 bases). Germline values: CDR1 MNHEY, CDR2 SMNVEV (reference sequence). The CDR3 is made up of 17 amino acids. V lost 3 bases, J lost 3 bases, and 15 bases lay in between. CDR3 sequence: CASSFAPQGGGANVLTF. The CDR3 DNA is TGTGCCAGCAGTTTTGCCCCCCAGGGAGGTGGGGCCAACGTCCTGACTTTC.

The chain recombines TRBV9 with TRBJ2-5; the match to TRBD2 covers 12 bases. The V and J ends lost 4 bases and 5 bases, in that order; junction bases with no gene match: 3. The CDR3 sequence is 14 residues long. The germline CDR1 and CDR2 sequences are SGDLS and YYNGEE. The CDR3: CASSLGLAGETQYF. CDR3 nucleotide sequence: TGTGCCAGCAGCTTGGGACTAGCGGGCGAGACCCAGTACTTC.

The V call is TRBV7-9, the J call TRBJ1-5; D is perhaps TRBD1 (5 bases). This CDR3 has 15 residues. V gave up 1 base and J gave up 7 bases, with 14 bases separating them. Germline V CDR1 and CDR2: SEHNR, FQNEAQ (reference sequence). The DNA for the CDR3 is TGTGCCAGCAGCTTAGATGGGGCCCCTCGACAGCCCCAGCATTTT. Amino acids: CASSLDGAPRQPQHF.

V and J are TRBV2 and TRBJ1-5; possibly TRBD1 for D (5 bases). Germline V gene lookup returns CDR1 SNHLY and CDR2 FYNNEI. V was cut by 4 bases and J by 4 bases, with 11 bases left in between. The CDR3 is 14 amino acids. In DNA form, the CDR3 reads TGTGCCAGCAGTGGACAGACTGTGAATCAGCCCCAGCATTTT. This gives the protein CASSGQTVNQPQHF.